One sample yielded the 9 T cell receptor beta chains listed below, sequenced in a study of siplizumab effects on memory and regulatory T cells. Sequencing was performed with immunoSEQ multiplex PCR; in TCRdb, only in-frame clones are kept and a portion is missing. The sample yields 75,000 to 100,000 clones, roughly 94% seen once. The source material was non-Treg CD4+ T cells sorted from blood. The receptors stem from a human donor in good health.

The CDR3 loop is CASTQYEQFF. The CDR3 region has the DNA TGTGCCAGCACCCAATATGAGCAGTTCTTC. V usage is TRBV7-9 and J usage is TRBJ2-1, with unresolved D. The V end was cut by 7 bases, the J end by 8 bases, with 6 bases between. This CDR3 contains 10 residues. Looked up from germline, CDR1 is SEHNR and CDR2 is FQNEAQ (reference sequence).

The rearrangement links TRBV7-9 to TRBJ1-3; D remains unclear. The CDR3 has 14 residues. Trimming stripped 6 bases from V and 0 bases from J, with 9 bases between. The germline gives CDR1 SEHNR, CDR2 FQNEAQ (reference sequence). CDR3 sequence (DNA): TGTGCCAGCAGAGAAACGTTCTCTGGAAACACCATATATTTT. It specifies CASRETFSGNTIYF.

The gene calls are TRBV25-1 and TRBJ2-5, with D maybe TRBD2 (5 bases). Germline V gene lookup returns CDR1 MGHDK and CDR2 SYGVNS. The CDR3 is 15 residues long. Trimming took off 3 bases at V and 7 bases at J, with 18 bases between the two ends. Written as DNA, the CDR3 is TGTGCCAGCAGTGACTCCTATCGGTCCCGGGGGACCCAGTACTTC. It translates to CASSDSYRSRGTQYF.

The chain links TRBV6-5 to TRBJ1-1; D ambiguous. This CDR3 comprises 16 residues. Per germline, CDR1 MNHEY and CDR2 SVGAGI. Trimming took 0 bases from V and 1 from J, leaving 12 bases between them. Here the CDR3 DNA reads TGTGCCAGCAGTTACTCGAAGTTTCGGGGGAACACTGAAGCTTTCTTT. Translating gives CASSYSKFRGNTEAFF.

The rearrangement joins TRBV19 to TRBJ2-3; tentatively, D is TRBD1 (6 bases). CDR3 length: 15 amino acids. Germline V CDR1 and CDR2: LNHDA, SQIVND (reference sequence). V was cut by 3 bases and J by 0 bases, with 10 bases left in between. The CDR3 loop reads CASSMMGASTDTQYF. DNA for the CDR3: TGTGCCAGTAGTATGATGGGGGCTAGCACAGATACGCAGTATTTT. Full variable domain (missing parts from reference TRBV19 and TRBJ2-3): DGGITQSPKYLFRKEGQNVTLSCEQNLNHDAMYWYRQDPGQGLRLIYYSQIVNDFQKGDIAEGYSVSREKKESFPLTVTSAQKNPTAFYLCASSMMGASTDTQYFGPGTRLTVL.

The rearrangement uses TRBV7-8 and TRBJ1-1; no clear D gene. Trimming left V 2 bases short and J 1 base short, with 11 bases between. This CDR3 is built from 15 residues. CDR1 and CDR2 from the germline V gene are SGHVS and FQNEAQ. CDR3 amino acids: CASSLRLNRNTEAFF. CDR3 in DNA: TGTGCCAGCAGCTTAAGGCTGAATAGGAACACTGAAGCTTTCTTT.

The CDR3 sequence is CASSSVGYEQYF. CDR3 in DNA: TGTGCCAGCAGTTCCGTGGGCTACGAGCAGTACTTC. The V and J genes are TRBV6-5 and TRBJ2-7, with D uncertain. This CDR3 is 12 amino acids long. The ends were cut back, 4 bases at V and 3 bases at J, with 7 bases in the middle. Germline CDR1 MNHEY, CDR2 SVGAGI.

The chain uses TRBV12-5 and TRBJ2-2; no clear D. Germline V gene sequence: CDR1 LGHNT, CDR2 FRNRAP. This CDR3 is 12 amino acids long. Trimming took 6 bases from V and 4 from J, leaving 6 bases between them. The CDR3 is CASGLTTGELFF. The DNA for the CDR3 is TGTGCTAGTGGCCTCACCACCGGGGAGCTGTTTTTT.

The gene calls are TRBV6-6 and TRBJ1-5, with D perhaps matching TRBD1 (5 bases). The V and J ends lost 4 bases and 7 bases respectively, with 17 bases between them. In germline, CDR1 is MNHNY, CDR2 SVGAGI (reference sequence). This CDR3 region has 15 residues. CDR3 loop: CASSFLEGAHQPQHF. The CDR3, as DNA: TGTGCCAGCAGTTTCCTGGAAGGGGCACACCAGCCCCAGCATTTT.